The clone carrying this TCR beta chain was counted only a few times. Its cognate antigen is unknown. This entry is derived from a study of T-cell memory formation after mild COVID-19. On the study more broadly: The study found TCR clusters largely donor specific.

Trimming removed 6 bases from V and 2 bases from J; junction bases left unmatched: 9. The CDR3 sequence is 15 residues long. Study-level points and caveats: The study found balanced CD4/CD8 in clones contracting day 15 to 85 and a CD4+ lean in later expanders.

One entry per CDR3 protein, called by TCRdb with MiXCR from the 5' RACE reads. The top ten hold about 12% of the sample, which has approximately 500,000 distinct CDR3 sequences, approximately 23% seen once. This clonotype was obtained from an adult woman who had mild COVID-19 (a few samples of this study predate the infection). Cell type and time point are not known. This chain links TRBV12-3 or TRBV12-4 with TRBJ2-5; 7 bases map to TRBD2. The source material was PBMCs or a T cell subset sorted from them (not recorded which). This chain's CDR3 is CASSPPSGGQETQYF. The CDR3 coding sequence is TGTGCCAGCAGCCCCCCTTCCGGGGGGCAAGAGACCCAGTACTTC.